These 18 T cell receptor beta chains originate from one sample sequenced in a study of blood T cell repertoires in COVID-19. Method: immunoSEQ multiplex PCR; TCRdb's copy keeps in-frame clones and lacks some. The data hold about 230,000 clones, with more than 65% observed a single time. Sequencing was performed on peripheral blood. These receptors all stem from a woman in her forties who had recovered from COVID-19.

This clone occurred once. The chain has TRBV19 and TRBJ2-1; the D gene is possibly TRBD2 (7 bases). Germline V gene lookup returns CDR1 LNHDA and CDR2 SQIVND (reference sequence). The CDR3 is made up of 14 amino acids. V was clipped by 3 bases and J by 8 bases, with 14 bases between them. CDR3 nucleotide sequence: TGTGCCAGTAGTATGGGGGCAGGGAGGGATGAGCAGTTCTTC. It encodes CASSMGAGRDEQFF.

The J gene is TRBJ2-7, the V gene TRBV28, with D tentatively TRBD2 (7 bases). The V end lost 2 bases, the J end lost 0 bases, and 17 bases lay between the germline ends. Germline CDR1 reads MDHEN; CDR2 reads SYDVKM. This CDR3 is 17 amino acids long. CDR3 residues: CASSLVGSRGPSYEQYF. The CDR3 DNA sequence: TGTGCCAGCAGTTTAGTTGGTTCGCGGGGGCCCTCCTACGAGCAGTACTTC.

This clone was detected a few times. The rearrangement links TRBV7-9 to TRBJ2-2, with TRBD1 identical over 9 bases. Germline V gene lookup returns CDR1 SEHNR and CDR2 FQNEAQ (reference sequence). The CDR3 loop spans 16 amino acids. The V segment lost 5 bases and the J segment 4 bases; nucleotides outside the gene matches: 8. The CDR3 loop reads CASSNPGQGGTGELFF. As DNA, the CDR3 is TGTGCCAGCAGCAACCCGGGACAGGGAGGCACCGGGGAGCTGTTTTTT.

The chain couples TRBV5-5 to TRBJ1-2; TRBD1 matches 7 bases. The CDR3 covers 12 residues. Germline CDR1 reads SGHKS; CDR2 reads YYEKEE (reference sequence). With 4 bases clipped from V and 12 bases from J, the junction kept 9 bases outside the gene matches. The CDR3 DNA sequence: TGTGCCAGCAGCCGGAGACAGGGTTTGAACACCTTC. This translates into CASSRRQGLNTF.

This chain joins TRBV29-1 and TRBJ1-5; possibly TRBD1 for D (6 bases). The V and J ends lost 6 bases and 5 bases respectively, with 17 bases between them. CDR1 SQVTM and CDR2 ANQGSEA come from the germline V gene. The CDR3 spans 14 residues. CDR3 amino acids: CSVAGTGMDQPQHF. The DNA for the CDR3 is TGCAGCGTGGCGGGCACAGGGATGGATCAGCCCCAGCATTTT.

The V gene is TRBV19, the J gene TRBJ2-5; D is unclear. Trimming cost V 3 bases and J 9 bases, with 17 bases left between them. The germline V gene encodes CDR1 LNHDA and CDR2 SQIVND (reference sequence). The CDR3 length is 14 residues. This CDR3 is CASSILGQDAAQYF. CDR3 DNA sequence: TGTGCCAGTAGTATTCTCGGCCAAGACGCGGCCCAGTACTTC.

The chain carries TRBV13 and TRBJ1-3; 8 bases align to TRBD1. The CDR3 sequence is 14 residues long. The junction had 6 bases not matched to a gene; V was cut back by 5 bases and J by 6 bases. Per the germline V gene, CDR1 is PRHDT and CDR2 is FYEKMQ (reference sequence). The CDR3 nucleotides read TGTGCCAGCAGCAGAGGACAGGGAGTAAACACCATATATTTT. It yields the protein CASSRGQGVNTIYF.

Only one count was recorded for this clone. V and J are TRBV21-1 and TRBJ2-5; the tabulated D call, TRBD2, remains unverified against the DNA. TRBV21-1 constitutes a pseudogene. There are 21 residues in the CDR3. Here the CDR3 DNA reads TGTGCCAGCAGCAAAGCGACGAGACTAGCGGGGGGGCCAATTCCCCAAGAGACCCAGTACTTC. Its translation: CASSKATRLAGGPIPQETQYF.

The chain uses TRBV10-3 and TRBJ1-2, with D uncertain. The CDR3 runs to 13 residues. CDR1 and CDR2 from the germline V gene are ENHRY and SYGVKD. With 0 bases removed from V and 7 bases from J, the gap between germline ends came to 9 bases. CDR3 amino acids: CAISESPVRGYTF. The CDR3 DNA reads TGTGCCATCAGTGAGTCACCAGTTCGTGGCTACACCTTC.

The chain carries TRBV7-9 and TRBJ1-3, with 7 positions matching TRBD1. The CDR3 is 15 residues long. The germline gives CDR1 SEHNR, CDR2 FQNEAQ (reference sequence). J was trimmed by 3 bases and V by 5 bases; bases with no gene match: 7. The CDR3 is CASSDRQGVGNTIYF. In DNA form, the CDR3 reads TGTGCCAGCAGCGACCGACAGGGCGTTGGAAACACCATATATTTT. Full variable domain (remainder filled in from reference TRBV7-9 and TRBJ1-3): DTGVSQNPRHKITKRGQNVTFRCDPISEHNRLYWYRQTLGQGPEFLTYFQNEAQLEKSRLLSDRFSAERPKGSFSTLEIQRTEQGDSAMYLCASSDRQGVGNTIYFGEGSWLTVV.

The chain carries TRBV19 and TRBJ1-3; D gene uncertain. The CDR3 is 14 amino acids. The V and J ends lost 7 bases and 0 bases respectively, with 10 bases between them. The germline CDR1 and CDR2 sequences are LNHDA and SQIVND (reference sequence). DNA for the CDR3: TGTGCCAGTACGGAGGTTAGCTCTGGAAACACCATATATTTT. This encodes CASTEVSSGNTIYF.

The J gene is TRBJ2-7, the V gene TRBV6-5; the D gene is possibly TRBD1 (6 bases). The CDR3 totals 13 residues. The germline CDR1 and CDR2 sequences are MNHEY and SVGAGI. V was shortened by 6 bases and J by 7 bases, with 16 bases between the two germline ends. The CDR3 reads CASSKRARGEQYF. In DNA form, the CDR3 reads TGTGCCAGCAGCAAAAGAGCCAGGGGAGAGCAGTACTTC.

This chain joins TRBV19 and TRBJ1-1; D is undetermined. This CDR3 comprises 15 residues. Trimming took off 3 bases at V and 3 bases at J, with 14 bases between the two ends. Germline assignment: CDR1 LNHDA and CDR2 SQIVND (reference sequence). The CDR3 DNA reads TGTGCCAGTAGTATCGACGGGGAGACGGACACTGAAGCTTTCTTT. It yields the protein CASSIDGETDTEAFF.

Written as DNA, the CDR3 is TGTGCCAGCTCACCGGACAGGGTGGGAAACGAGCAGTACTTC. It is translated as CASSPDRVGNEQYF. The chain is built from TRBV18 and TRBJ2-7, with 8 bases matching TRBD1. The CDR3 is 14 residues long. Trimming at V came to 3 bases and at J to 5 bases, leaving 6 bases not matched to a gene. Looked up from germline, CDR1 is KGHSH and CDR2 is LQKENI. Using reference TRBV18 and TRBJ2-7 for the parts outside the CDR3, the full variable domain is NAGVMQNPRHLVRRRGQEARLRCSPMKGHSHVYWYRQLPEEGLKFMVYLQKENIIDESGMPKERFSAEFPKEGPSILRIQQVVRGDSAAYFCASSPDRVGNEQYFGPGTRLTVT.

The rearrangement links TRBV3-1 (or the pseudogene TRBV3-2) to TRBJ1-1, with D perhaps matching TRBD1 (5 bases). Germline V gene lookup returns CDR1 LGHDT and CDR2 YNNKEL (reference sequence). V lost 1 base to trimming and J lost 1 base, with 10 bases between them. This CDR3 is built from 15 residues. The CDR3 DNA sequence: TGTGCCAGCAGCCAAGCAGCGACAGAGAACACTGAAGCTTTCTTT. This translates into CASSQAATENTEAFF.

This rearrangement joins TRBV28 to TRBJ2-2, with a possible D match to TRBD2 (5 bases). CDR3 length: 14 amino acids. V shed 2 bases and J shed 6 bases, with 10 bases lying between them. CDR1 is MDHEN and CDR2 is SYDVKM in the germline V gene. The CDR3 DNA follows: TGTGCCAGCAGTTTACAAGAGGGAGCCGGGGAGCTGTTTTTT. Translation: CASSLQEGAGELFF.

J is TRBJ1-6 and V is TRBV7-2, with unresolved D. Per germline, CDR1 SGHTA and CDR2 FQGNSA. The V gene lost 2 bases and the J gene lost 8 bases, with 13 bases spanning the gap. The CDR3 is made up of 15 amino acids. CDR3 loop: CASSLLTLQDSPLHF. CDR3 DNA: TGTGCCAGCAGCTTACTGACCCTCCAGGATTCACCCCTCCACTTT. Full variable domain (missing parts from reference TRBV7-2 and TRBJ1-6): GAGVSQSPSNKVTEKGKDVELRCDPISGHTALYWYRQSLGQGLEFLIYFQGNSAPDKSGLPSDRFSAERTGGSVSTLTIQRTQQEDSAVYLCASSLLTLQDSPLHFGNGTRLTVT.

This chain joins TRBV5-1 and TRBJ1-2; 10 bases align to TRBD1. CDR3 length: 16 amino acids. J was trimmed by 2 bases and V by 4 bases; bases with no gene match: 8. CDR1 and CDR2 (germline): SGHRS, YFSETQ. The chain's CDR3 is CASSPAPGQGNYGYTF. The CDR3 bases are TGCGCCAGCAGCCCCGCTCCGGGACAGGGGAACTATGGCTACACCTTC.